This T cell receptor beta chain was sequenced for a study of T cell changes during pregnancy in multiple sclerosis. Clones were read by immunoSEQ multiplex PCR, and TCRdb kept only the in-frame ones, dropping some. This repertoire shows about 68,000 clones, just over 90% found once; its top ten account for 1.4% to 1.5%. V gave up 5 bases and J gave up 2 bases, with 18 bases separating them. This CDR3 contains 16 residues. Germline V gene data show CDR1 as SGHNT and CDR2 as YYREEE (reference sequence). This sequence joins TRBV5-4 and TRBJ2-3, with D perhaps TRBD2 (6 bases). The material was peripheral blood, obtained in the third trimester of pregnancy. The TCR sequence derives from a female donor with multiple sclerosis, enrolled in a pregnancy study. CDR3 region: CASRDTGGLYTDTQYF. The CDR3 nucleotides are TGTGCCAGCAGAGATACCGGGGGTCTTTACACAGATACGCAGTATTTT.